The 5 T cell receptor beta chains below were found in one sample sequenced in a study of T cell responses to AZD1222 COVID-19 vaccine. The table came from immunoSEQ multiplex PCR; TCRdb's copy has only in-frame clones and leaves some out. The table includes about 120,000 clones, 70% to 90% detected once. The material was peripheral blood, obtained on day 0 of AZD1222 vaccination. The receptors originated from an adult in good health.

V is TRBV28 and J is TRBJ1-5; unclear D gene. Per the germline V gene, CDR1 is MDHEN and CDR2 is SYDVKM. V dropped 7 bases and J dropped 0 bases, with 13 bases sitting between them. This CDR3 comprises 15 residues. The CDR3 is CASNPTSISNQPQHF. The DNA of the CDR3 is TGTGCCAGCAACCCAACTTCAATTAGCAATCAGCCCCAGCATTTT.

This clone appeared once. The CDR3, as DNA: TGTGCCACCAGCAGAGATCCTTTCCTTGGACAGTTTTTTGGGAACACTGAAGCTTTCTTT. Translated: CATSRDPFLGQFFGNTEAFF. V usage is TRBV15 and J usage is TRBJ1-1, with D possibly matching TRBD1 (6 bases). CDR1 is LNHNV and CDR2 is YYDKDF in the germline V gene (reference sequence). The CDR3 length is 20 residues. V was trimmed by 0 bases and J by 1 base, leaving 24 bases between them.

The chain combines TRBV27 with TRBJ2-7; D perhaps matches TRBD2 (6 bases). From germline, CDR1 is MNHEY and CDR2 SMNVEV (reference sequence). Trimming cost V 7 bases and J 1 base, with 17 bases left between them. The CDR3 contains 15 residues. The CDR3 bases are TGTGCCAGCAACAATTTCGGGGGACGATCCTACGAGCAGTACTTC. It codes for CASNNFGGRSYEQYF.

The chain recombines TRBV7-2 with TRBJ2-1; TRBD2 aligns across 11 bases. Germline V gene sequence: CDR1 SGHTA, CDR2 FQGNSA. The V segment lost 4 bases and the J segment 3 bases; nucleotides outside the gene matches: 8. The CDR3 is 17 residues long. The CDR3 sequence is CASSSARLAGNYNEQFF. In DNA, the CDR3 is TGTGCCAGCAGCTCCGCCCGACTAGCGGGAAACTACAATGAGCAGTTCTTC. Variable domain in full (rest from reference TRBV7-2 and TRBJ2-1): GAGVSQSPSNKVTEKGKDVELRCDPISGHTALYWYRQSLGQGLEFLIYFQGNSAPDKSGLPSDRFSAERTGGSVSTLTIQRTQQEDSAVYLCASSSARLAGNYNEQFFGPGTRLTVL.

The chain joins TRBV7-9 to TRBJ2-7; 10 nucleotides agree with TRBD2. Germline trimming cut 3 bases from V and 2 bases from J; bases unmatched to any gene: 7. The CDR3 consists of 16 residues. Germline CDR1 reads SEHNR; CDR2 reads FQNEAQ (reference sequence). The CDR3 coding sequence is TGTGCCAGCAGCTTCAGCGGGGGGGCCGGAACCTACGAGCAGTACTTC. Its protein is CASSFSGGAGTYEQYF.